This T cell receptor beta chain comes out of a study of T cell responses to AZD1222 COVID-19 vaccine (dated by TCRdb to 2020 to 2023). As for the study more broadly: AZD1222 recipients with second doses at about 4 weeks or about 12 weeks were pooled, because spike-specific TCR depth and breadth did not differ between schedules. TCR sequencing was performed for over 230 trial participants, of whom about 200 were given two doses of AZD1222 and approximately 25 were given two doses of MenACWY control vaccine. Enrollment into the trials was organized by age into subgroups of 18-55, 56-69 and 70-plus years, and those subgroups contained approximately 160, 26 and 62 TCR-sequenced participants, respectively. Paper-wide results and their limitations: After two AZD1222 doses, spike-specific TCR breadth and depth were significantly higher than at day 0 and than in MenACWY recipients. In the small 56-69-year group, the increase in depth fell short of significance, most likely because of low power. Reportedly, almost half of the unique spike-specific TCRs recognized epitopes lying outside the regions that are mutated in the B.1.351 and B.1.1.7 variants. Conclusions about previously exposed vaccinees are limited because only five or six AZD1222 recipients were SARS-CoV-2 seropositive at baseline. Because no samples from the day 14 peak response were available, repertoires could be characterized only after the peak T cell response. CD4 TCRs associated with the vaccine covered the entire spike protein, and the dominant responses were in regions 160-218 and 743-854. Most participants were white British and females outnumbered males, and the authors suggested that clonal diversity may have been underestimated.

Trimming at the junction amounts to 1 base on V and 5 bases on J, and the germline ends lie 8 bases apart. According to the germline V gene (reference sequence), CDR1 reads LGHDT and CDR2 reads YNNKEL. There are 13 amino acids in the CDR3, from cysteine to phenylalanine inclusive. Only the CDR3 part of the read is kept: 39 bases, read in frame from the first base. The CDR3 regions of human TCRbeta chains were subjected to immunosequencing. As for the original processing: TCRs in the repertoires were matched against a reference library of SARS-CoV-2-specific TCRs that had been generated with the MIRA antigen-specificity platform. Breadth was defined as the fraction of unique TCRs that were SARS-CoV-2-associated, and depth was defined as the fraction of total T cells that were SARS-CoV-2-associated. Using the MIRA data, each spike-specific TCR was mapped to the spike region that the TCR reacts to and placed in a CD4 or CD8 class. Log10-transformed breadth and depth values were compared by one-way ANOVA with Sidak's multiple comparisons tests. TCRdb obtained this table from immuneACCESS and retained in-frame rearrangements with V and J assigned. These tables miss some clones; where compared with another copy, unresolved V genes account for less than half of the shortfall, and the remainder is unexplained. V and J calls and clone size follow that table, whereas D and trimming were derived from the DNA. This sample is represented by about 150,000 clones; 92% of them were singletons. The ten largest clones represent under 4.5% of the sample.

Notes on this clone: The antigen this receptor binds is unknown. No clone much larger than this one lies a single base away; base qualities are absent.

This specimen's time point label, per the study, means: baseline before first vaccination. Vaccinee samples came from UK trials COV001 and COV002, including a single-blind randomized controlled phase 2/3 trial of AZD1222 (ChAdOx1 nCoV-19) in healthy adults. For TCRbeta chain sequencing, PBMC samples from trial participants were taken at day 0 and at day 28 after the second dose. The sequencing used peripheral blood, collected on day 0 of AZD1222 vaccination. The TCR originated in an adult in good health. This chain is built from TRBV3-1 (or the pseudogene TRBV3-2) and TRBJ2-5; no confident D gene assignment can be made. The CDR3 protein: CASSQVYRETQYF. The DNA reads as follows: TGTGCCAGCAGCCAAGTTTACCGGGAGACCCAGTACTTC.